These 5 T cell receptor beta chains originate from one sample sequenced in a study of identical twins. TCRdb called the 5' RACE reads again in MiXCR, with one record for every CDR3 protein. The table includes hundreds of thousands of distinct CDR3 sequences, under 9.5% detected once. Separately, the same data were catalogued under a study of yellow fever vaccine responses in identical twins.

The sample consisted of memory (CD45RO+) T cells sorted from blood. These receptors came from a woman between 18 and 30 years old in good health.

This clonotype was picked up many times. V is TRBV29-1 and J is TRBJ2-3, with D hard to call. The V gene's germline CDR1 is SQVTM and CDR2 ANQGSEA. The CDR3 is 13 amino acids. V was pared by 3 bases and J by 2 bases, with 9 bases between. In DNA form, the CDR3 reads TGCAGCGTTGATGGGCTTAACACAGATACGCAGTATTTT. Protein sequence: CSVDGLNTDTQYF.

The sample holds many counts of this clonotype. V is TRBV12-3 or TRBV12-4 and J is TRBJ1-4; D is undetermined. The CDR3 has 14 amino acids. V was shortened by 8 bases and J by 1 base, with 11 bases between the two germline ends. CDR3: CASRQDITNEKLFF. In DNA form, the CDR3 reads TGTGCCAGCCGGCAAGATATAACTAATGAAAAACTGTTTTTT.

This clonotype was counted a few times. The V call is TRBV5-5, the J call TRBJ1-5; possibly TRBD1 for D (5 bases). Germline-derived CDR1 and CDR2 are SGHKS and YYEKEE (reference sequence). The V end was cut by 1 base, the J end by 1 base, with 12 bases between. CDR3 size: 16 residues. The CDR3 DNA sequence: TGTGCCAGCAGCTTGTTTCAGGGTGTAAGCAATCAGCCCCAGCATTTT. Translated, it gives CASSLFQGVSNQPQHF.

This clonotype has more than one count but fewer than ten. J is TRBJ1-1 and V is TRBV4-1; D remains unclear. The V end lost 6 bases, the J end lost 4 bases, and 15 bases lay between the germline ends. The CDR3 is 14 residues long. In germline, CDR1 is MGHRA, CDR2 YSYEKL. The CDR3 reads CASRGLLKGTEAFF. In nucleotides, the CDR3 is TGCGCCAGCAGAGGACTTCTGAAGGGCACTGAAGCTTTCTTT.

V usage is TRBV20-1 and J usage is TRBJ1-5, with D possibly being TRBD1 (5 bases). V lost 5 bases and J lost 3, with 14 bases in between. This CDR3 region has 14 residues. Germline V lookup: CDR1 DFQATT, CDR2 SNEGSKA (reference sequence). The CDR3 loop reads CSAASGTPNQPQHF. The CDR3 region has the DNA TGCAGTGCTGCCTCCGGGACTCCCAATCAGCCCCAGCATTTT.